The 29 T cell receptor beta chains below all came from one sample that was sequenced in a study of shared clonotypes between healthy human individuals. Cells designated naive CD8 were CD45RO-negative and were positively selected for CCR7, with terminally differentiated effector memory CD45RA+ cells excluded. Using immunoSEQ multiplex PCR, the repertoire was profiled, and TCRdb retains in-frame clones only, with some absent. Of 1.5 million to 2.5 million clones in the sample, about 95% were seen once. The sample was naive CD8+ T cells sorted from blood. These receptors all come from a man younger than 35 in good health.

The chain recombines TRBV27 with TRBJ1-6; D call uncertain. The CDR3 extends over 12 amino acids. CDR1 is MNHEY, CDR2 SMNVEV, per germline (reference sequence). Trimming took 6 bases from V and 6 from J, leaving 6 bases between them. CDR3 protein: CASSKINSPLHF. The CDR3 DNA reads TGTGCCAGCAGCAAGATTAATTCACCCCTCCACTTT.

This chain joins TRBV28 and TRBJ1-3; TRBD1 is a possible D gene (5 bases). V lost 5 bases, J lost 8 bases, and 16 bases lay in between. The CDR3 runs 14 residues. CDR1 and CDR2 (germline): MDHEN, SYDVKM. CDR3 DNA sequence: TGTGCCAGCAGTCCTCGGGCCAGGGCTCACACCATATATTTT. It specifies CASSPRARAHTIYF.

The gene calls are TRBV6-5 and TRBJ2-6; D not certain. V was trimmed by 2 bases and J by 1 base, leaving 6 bases between them. CDR1 and CDR2 from the germline V gene are MNHEY and SVGAGI. The CDR3 is 15 amino acids. The CDR3 spells CASSYAGSGANVLTF. CDR3 nucleotide sequence: TGTGCCAGCAGTTACGCCGGTTCTGGGGCCAACGTCCTGACTTTC.

CDR3 in amino acids: CASSLLGFEGANTGELFF. The CDR3 DNA reads as TGTGCCAGCAGCTTACTAGGATTTGAGGGAGCCAACACCGGGGAGCTGTTTTTT. The chain recombines TRBV7-9 with TRBJ2-2, with D possibly being TRBD2 (5 bases). Germline V gives CDR1 SEHNR, CDR2 FQNEAQ (reference sequence). Trimming removed 2 bases from V and 2 bases from J, with 18 bases in between. This CDR3 has 18 amino acids. Full variable domain (missing parts from reference TRBV7-9 and TRBJ2-2): DTGVSQNPRHKITKRGQNVTFRCDPISEHNRLYWYRQTLGQGPEFLTYFQNEAQLEKSRLLSDRFSAERPKGSFSTLEIQRTEQGDSAMYLCASSLLGFEGANTGELFFGEGSRLTVL.

V gene TRBV4-3 combines with J gene TRBJ2-1; 7 bases match TRBD2. The V gene end was trimmed by 0 bases and the J gene end by 8 bases; junction bases not matched to a gene: 10. The CDR3 covers 16 residues. Looked up from germline, CDR1 is LGHNA and CDR2 is YSLEER. CDR3: CASSQDAGEGSHEQFF. The CDR3 coding sequence is TGCGCCAGCAGCCAAGATGCGGGAGAAGGCTCCCATGAGCAGTTCTTC.

V and J are TRBV4-3 and TRBJ1-1, with TRBD1 matching over 9 bases. The germline CDR1 and CDR2 sequences are LGHNA and YSLEER. The V segment lost 4 bases and the J segment 3 bases; nucleotides outside the gene matches: 6. The CDR3 is made up of 15 amino acids. The CDR3 region is CASSLGTGSYTEAFF. The CDR3 coding sequence is TGCGCCAGCAGCCTAGGGACAGGGTCGTACACTGAAGCTTTCTTT.

The chain is built from TRBV2 and TRBJ2-1; 12 bases fit TRBD2. The CDR3 is made up of 15 amino acids. Germline V gives CDR1 SNHLY, CDR2 FYNNEI. V shed 6 bases, J shed 6 bases, and the junction held 6 bases outside the gene matches. The CDR3 DNA follows: TGTGCCAGCAGACTCGGACTAGCGGGAACCAATGAGCAGTTCTTC. Translating it yields CASRLGLAGTNEQFF.

The CDR3 loop reads CASSRFTGPNQPQHF. The DNA for the CDR3 is TGTGCCAGCAGCCGTTTTACGGGGCCCAATCAGCCCCAGCATTTT. The rearrangement uses TRBV5-6 and TRBJ1-5, with D possibly matching TRBD1 (5 bases). Trimming took off 4 bases at V and 3 bases at J, with 14 bases between the two ends. The CDR3 covers 15 residues. CDR1 and CDR2 from the germline V gene are SGHDT and YYEEEE.

Points on this clone: At the DNA level, this CDR3 is encoded by other sequences in the same sample as well. V and J are TRBV27 and TRBJ1-6; D is undetermined. CDR3 length: 14 amino acids. V shed 6 bases and J shed 5 bases, with 11 bases lying between them. Germline V gene lookup returns CDR1 MNHEY and CDR2 SMNVEV (reference sequence). The CDR3 sequence: CASRPGLNNSPLHF. The CDR3 DNA follows: TGTGCCAGCAGACCCGGACTGAATAATTCACCCCTCCACTTT.

The chain is built from TRBV5-5 and TRBJ2-7; D not resolved. The CDR3 extends over 13 amino acids. Germline CDR1 is SGHKS and CDR2 is YYEKEE (reference sequence). V dropped 1 base and J dropped 3 bases, with 8 bases sitting between them. CDR3 coding DNA: TGTGCCAGCAGCTTGCCCCCAAACTACGAGCAGTACTTC. This sequence encodes CASSLPPNYEQYF.

The CDR3: CAWTGGGEQFF. Written as DNA, the CDR3 is TGTGCCTGGACAGGGGGCGGTGAGCAGTTCTTC. This chain connects TRBV30 to TRBJ2-1; 8 positions agree with TRBD1. The trim removed 4 bases at V and 9 bases at J, leaving 2 bases unmatched. Germline CDR1 is GTSNPN and CDR2 is SVGIG (reference sequence). The CDR3 has 11 residues.

V and J are TRBV6-5 and TRBJ2-5; no firm D call. The CDR3 spans 11 residues. Looked up from germline, CDR1 is MNHEY and CDR2 is SVGAGI. Trimming took 7 bases from V and 5 from J, leaving 8 bases between them. CDR3 region: CASTYGETQYF. CDR3 sequence (DNA): TGTGCCAGCACCTACGGGGAGACCCAGTACTTC.

In nucleotides, the CDR3 is TGTGCCAGCACCCTTTTACAGGACACTGAAGCTTTCTTT. Translation gives CASTLLQDTEAFF. The chain joins TRBV28 to TRBJ1-1; TRBD1 is a possible D gene (5 bases). With 7 bases removed from V and 3 bases from J, the gap between germline ends came to 12 bases. CDR1 is MDHEN, CDR2 SYDVKM, per germline. The CDR3 is made up of 13 amino acids.

This clone was counted once. This chain links TRBV30 with TRBJ1-2, with D unresolved. The CDR3 is 11 residues long. Germline CDR1 is GTSNPN and CDR2 is SVGIG (reference sequence). V shed 4 bases and J shed 3 bases, with 6 bases lying between them. CDR3 in DNA: TGTGCCTGGATAAAGGACTATGGCTACACCTTC. Translation: CAWIKDYGYTF.

In nucleotides, the CDR3 is TGCAGCGGAACGGGACAGGGCTCCTACAATGAGCAGTTCTTC. Translated, it gives CSGTGQGSYNEQFF. V and J are TRBV29-1 and TRBJ2-1; 9 bases match TRBD1. CDR1 is SQVTM, CDR2 ANQGSEA, per germline. The CDR3 totals 14 residues. Trimming removed 7 bases from V and 0 bases from J; junction bases left unmatched: 4.

On this clone: At the DNA level, this CDR3 is encoded by other sequences in the same sample as well. The chain links TRBV14 to TRBJ2-7; no firm D call. The CDR3 covers 13 residues. The germline CDR1 and CDR2 sequences are SGHDN and FVKESK. Trimming pared 3 bases from V and 4 bases from J, leaving 10 bases between. The CDR3 loop is CASSQGRRYEQYF. CDR3 DNA sequence: TGTGCCAGCAGCCAGGGTAGGAGATACGAGCAGTACTTC.

CDR3 loop: CASSQVMGVNYNEQFF. DNA for the CDR3: TGCGCCAGCAGCCAAGTAATGGGAGTGAACTACAATGAGCAGTTCTTC. V and J are TRBV4-3 and TRBJ2-1, with a possible D match to TRBD2 (5 bases). The V and J ends lost 1 base and 3 bases respectively, with 13 bases between them. Germline V gene data show CDR1 as LGHNA and CDR2 as YSLEER. The CDR3 runs to 16 residues.

The chain carries TRBV6-5 and TRBJ1-6; TRBD1 might be the D (5 bases). Looked up from germline, CDR1 is MNHEY and CDR2 is SVGAGI. The V and J ends lost 8 bases and 6 bases respectively, with 17 bases between them. CDR3 length: 15 amino acids. CDR3 loop: CASGWDALINSPLHF. In nucleotides, the CDR3 is TGTGCCAGCGGATGGGACGCCTTGATTAATTCACCCCTCCACTTT.

CDR3 DNA sequence: TGTGCCAGCAGCGACACGAAGGCTAGCGACCCTAGCACAGATACGCAGTATTTT. Translation: CASSDTKASDPSTDTQYF. The genes are TRBV9 and TRBJ2-3, with D perhaps matching TRBD2 (6 bases). The germline CDR1 and CDR2 sequences are SGDLS and YYNGEE. The CDR3 length is 18 residues. V gave up 3 bases and J gave up 0 bases, with 20 bases separating them. The variable domain in full, with the rest retrieved from reference TRBV9 and TRBJ2-3, is DSGVTQTPKHLITATGQRVTLRCSPRSGDLSVYWYQQSLDQGLQFLIQYYNGEERAKGNILERFSAQQFPDLHSELNLSSLELGDSALYFCASSDTKASDPSTDTQYFGPGTRLTVL.

This clone appeared a single time. The rearrangement joins TRBV9 to TRBJ2-7; TRBD1 aligns across 7 bases. With 0 bases clipped from V and 2 bases from J, the junction kept 2 bases outside the gene matches. Germline-derived CDR1 and CDR2 are SGDLS and YYNGEE. The CDR3 consists of 14 residues. The CDR3 sequence: CASSVDGTAYEQYF. The DNA for the CDR3 is TGTGCCAGCAGCGTAGACGGGACAGCCTACGAGCAGTACTTC.

V gene TRBV11-2 combines with J gene TRBJ2-7, with 10 positions matching TRBD1. The CDR3 runs 15 residues. The germline V gene encodes CDR1 SGHAT and CDR2 FQNNGV. Trimming at V came to 3 bases and at J to 4 bases, leaving 6 bases not matched to a gene. The CDR3 spells CASSFGQGGWYEQYF. The CDR3 nucleotides are TGTGCCAGCAGCTTCGGACAGGGGGGTTGGTACGAGCAGTACTTC.

This chain joins TRBV28 and TRBJ2-7, with 11 nucleotides matching TRBD2. The V gene end was trimmed by 5 bases and the J gene end by 0 bases; junction bases not matched to a gene: 12. From germline, CDR1 is MDHEN and CDR2 SYDVKM. This CDR3 comprises 18 residues. CDR3: CASSPRRLAGISSYEQYF. DNA for the CDR3: TGTGCCAGCAGTCCCCGTCGACTAGCGGGGATCTCCTCCTACGAGCAGTACTTC.

The chain couples TRBV7-8 to TRBJ2-1; 13 nucleotides match TRBD2. The CDR3 has 18 residues. Losses at the gene ends were 3 bases for V and 0 bases for J; bases not matched to a gene: 5. CDR1 is SGHVS and CDR2 is FQNEAQ in the germline V gene. The DNA of the CDR3 is TGTGCCAGCAGCTTCGGACTAGCGGGGGCGAGCTCCTACAATGAGCAGTTCTTC. This encodes CASSFGLAGASSYNEQFF.

The V gene is TRBV12-2, the J gene TRBJ2-7. TRBV12-2 is marked as a pseudogene. This CDR3 spans 16 amino acids. The chain's CDR3 is CASRYPAPKSSCEQYF. The DNA for the CDR3 is TGTGCAAGTCGCTACCCGGCACCCAAATCAAGTTGCGAGCAGTACTTC.

Worth noting for this clone: Other DNA sequences in the same sample also yield this CDR3. The V call is TRBV5-1, the J call TRBJ2-7; D is undetermined. This CDR3 is 14 amino acids long. The V end was cut by 0 bases, the J end by 2 bases, with 9 bases between. Germline V CDR1 and CDR2: SGHRS, YFSETQ. The CDR3: CASSLALGTYEQYF. The CDR3 nucleotides read TGCGCCAGCAGCTTGGCCCTTGGAACCTACGAGCAGTACTTC.

The rearrangement links TRBV6-5 to TRBJ2-7, with D perhaps being TRBD1 or TRBD2 (5 bases each). Per germline, CDR1 MNHEY and CDR2 SVGAGI. The CDR3 has 16 residues. V lost 0 bases to trimming and J lost 4 bases, with 16 bases between them. The CDR3 sequence is CASSYSTRGGGYEQYF. The CDR3 DNA is TGTGCCAGCAGTTACTCGACTCGGGGCGGAGGATACGAGCAGTACTTC.

This rearrangement joins TRBV7-6 to TRBJ2-2; no definite D call. This CDR3 has 14 amino acids. Trimming stripped 1 base from V and 6 bases from J, with 9 bases between. Per germline, CDR1 SGHVS and CDR2 FNYEAQ. The CDR3, as DNA: TGTGCCAGCAGCTTAGGAAGTAGCTCCGGGGAGCTGTTTTTT. It yields the protein CASSLGSSSGELFF.

Turning to this clone: The same CDR3 can be traced to other DNA sequences in this sample. This rearrangement joins TRBV9 to TRBJ2-7, with 10 bases identical to TRBD2. This CDR3 region has 14 residues. Germline V lookup: CDR1 SGDLS, CDR2 YYNGEE. V lost 0 bases and J lost 4; bases outside the gene matches: 1. The CDR3 DNA reads as TGTGCCAGCAGCGTAGGGACTAGCGGTTACGAGCAGTACTTC. It codes for CASSVGTSGYEQYF.

The V gene is TRBV7-9, the J gene TRBJ2-1; 7 nucleotides align to TRBD1. Germline CDR1 SEHNR, CDR2 FQNEAQ (reference sequence). The V gene end was trimmed by 5 bases and the J gene end by 5 bases; junction bases not matched to a gene: 9. The CDR3 runs 15 residues. CDR3 nucleotides: TGTGCCAGCAGCCCCGCGACAGGGTTTGACAATGAGCAGTTCTTC. It codes for CASSPATGFDNEQFF.